Each of the 28 T cell receptor beta chains below was sequenced from the same sample in a study of cytomegalovirus exposure and HLA in healthy donors. Only in-frame clones appear in the TCRdb table, and some are missing; sequencing was by immunoSEQ multiplex PCR. The data hold 90,000 to 150,000 clones, with roughly 90% observed a single time. The source material was PBMCs. The receptor source for this set is a woman aged 18-30 years in good health and CMV-seropositive.

Only a few counts were recorded for this clone. The genes are TRBV2 and TRBJ1-1; 7 nucleotides match TRBD1. V shed 5 bases, J shed 7 bases, and the junction held 7 bases outside the gene matches. The V gene's germline CDR1 is SNHLY and CDR2 FYNNEI. There are 13 residues in the CDR3. The CDR3 is CASSNSRDSEAFF. The CDR3, as DNA: TGTGCCAGCAGTAACTCCCGGGACAGTGAAGCTTTCTTT.

This clone was seen more than once but under ten times. As DNA, the CDR3 is TGTGCCTGGAGTGGTTCCAGGATCACCGGGGAGCTGTTTTTT. As protein: CAWSGSRITGELFF. The V gene is TRBV30, the J gene TRBJ2-2; no firm D call. The CDR3 spans 14 residues. CDR1 is GTSNPN and CDR2 is SVGIG in the germline V gene (reference sequence). V lost 1 base to trimming and J lost 4 bases, with 10 bases between them.

The chain joins TRBV7-2 to TRBJ2-1, with 7 bases identical to TRBD1. Germline V gene sequence: CDR1 SGHTA, CDR2 FQGNSA. V was pared by 5 bases and J by 4 bases, with 11 bases of the junction left unmatched. The length of the CDR3 is 16 residues. The DNA of the CDR3 is TGTGCCAGCAGCCGAAACACACAGGGGAATTACAATGAGCAGTTCTTC. It translates to CASSRNTQGNYNEQFF.

The chain uses TRBV7-6 and TRBJ2-7; 8 bases line up with TRBD1. The CDR3 is 12 amino acids. In germline, CDR1 is SGHVS, CDR2 FNYEAQ. V lost 5 bases and J lost 6; bases outside the gene matches: 3. This chain's CDR3 is CASSKTGGEQYF. In DNA, the CDR3 is TGTGCCAGCAGCAAAACAGGGGGCGAGCAGTACTTC.

The chain joins TRBV7-3 to TRBJ2-3; TRBD2 agrees at 11 bases. Germline values: CDR1 SGHTA, CDR2 FQGTGA. There are 15 residues in the CDR3. V was clipped by 3 bases and J by 4 bases; unmatched bases: 3. For the CDR3, the DNA is TGTGCCAGCAGCTTGACTAGCGGGGTCGCAGATACGCAGTATTTT. Its translation: CASSLTSGVADTQYF. Full variable domain (remainder filled in from reference TRBV7-3 and TRBJ2-3): GAGVSQTPSNKVTEKGKYVELRCDPISGHTALYWYRQSLGQGPEFLIYFQGTGAADDSGLPNDRFFAVRPEGSVSTLKIQRTERGDSAVYLCASSLTSGVADTQYFGPGTRLTVL.

This clone has a single count. J is TRBJ1-2 and V is TRBV28, with D tentatively TRBD1 (5 bases). V was cut by 4 bases and J by 1 base, with 19 bases left in between. Germline CDR1 MDHEN, CDR2 SYDVKM. The CDR3 contains 17 residues. CDR3 DNA: TGTGCCAGCAGTTCCCCCGGGGGAGGGCAGGGTAACTATGGCTACACCTTC. This encodes CASSSPGGGQGNYGYTF.

The gene calls are TRBV4-1 and TRBJ2-1; 13 nucleotides align to TRBD2. J lost 8 bases, V lost 2 bases, and 3 bases had no gene match. The CDR3 covers 15 residues. Germline values: CDR1 MGHRA, CDR2 YSYEKL. As DNA, the CDR3 is TGCGCCAGCAGCCAAACTAGCGGGGGGGCGTATGAGCAGTTCTTC. This gives the protein CASSQTSGGAYEQFF.

In its sample, this clone was seen once. J is TRBJ2-5 and V is TRBV5-5, with TRBD2 matching 13 bases. Germline V gives CDR1 SGHKS, CDR2 YYEKEE (reference sequence). V was pared by 4 bases and J by 5 bases, with 11 bases of the junction left unmatched. The CDR3 contains 17 residues. The CDR3 here is CASSPGTSGVRGETQYF. For the CDR3, the DNA is TGTGCCAGCAGCCCTGGGACTAGCGGGGTGAGAGGGGAGACCCAGTACTTC. Complete variable domain (other parts from reference TRBV5-5 and TRBJ2-5): DAGVTQSPTHLIKTRGQQVTLRCSPISGHKSVSWYQQVLGQGPQFIFQYYEKEERGRGNFPDRFSARQFPNYSSELNVNALLLGDSALYLCASSPGTSGVRGETQYFGPGTRLLVL.

J is TRBJ1-2 and V is TRBV6-6; D not certain. The V end lost 0 bases, the J end lost 8 bases, and 16 bases lay between the germline ends. There are 15 residues in the CDR3. The germline V gene has CDR1 MNHNY and CDR2 SVGAGI (reference sequence). CDR3 sequence: CASSYSTGEWRGYTF. The CDR3 nucleotides are TGTGCCAGCAGTTACTCGACCGGGGAGTGGAGAGGCTACACCTTC.

The chain has TRBV6-1 and TRBJ2-3; 9 bases map to TRBD1. The CDR3 runs to 15 residues. Germline lookup yields CDR1 MNHNS and CDR2 SASEGT. Trimming took 3 bases from V and 6 from J; bases not matched to a gene: 7. CDR3 sequence: CASSEGQGGRDTQYF. CDR3 sequence (DNA): TGTGCCAGCAGTGAGGGACAGGGAGGTCGGGATACGCAGTATTTT.

The gene calls are TRBV19 and TRBJ2-3, with 8 bases lining up with TRBD1. V shed 5 bases, J shed 2 bases, and the junction held 15 bases outside the gene matches. CDR3 length: 18 residues. The germline V gene encodes CDR1 LNHDA and CDR2 SQIVND (reference sequence). Here the CDR3 reads CASSSRDRTILNTDTQYF. DNA of the CDR3: TGTGCCAGTAGTTCCCGGGACAGGACAATACTTAACACAGATACGCAGTATTTT.

This clone occurred a few times. J is TRBJ1-2 and V is TRBV5-1; D ambiguous. Germline CDR1 SGHRS, CDR2 YFSETQ. V was clipped by 4 bases and J by 1 base, with 8 bases between them. CDR3 size: 13 residues. The CDR3 DNA sequence: TGCGCCAGCAGCATCGGGAGTAACTATGGCTACACCTTC. The encoded protein is CASSIGSNYGYTF.

This clone occurred once. This chain joins TRBV6-5 and TRBJ2-3; 13 bases match TRBD2. This CDR3 comprises 15 residues. V lost 0 bases and J lost 10; bases outside the gene matches: 4. Germline CDR1 is MNHEY and CDR2 is SVGAGI. CDR3 region: CASSYSGLAGVAQYF. Written as DNA, the CDR3 is TGTGCCAGCAGTTACTCCGGACTAGCGGGAGTTGCGCAGTATTTT.

The chain has TRBV18 and TRBJ2-1; D is perhaps TRBD1 (5 bases). Per germline, CDR1 KGHSH and CDR2 LQKENI. V lost 8 bases and J 8 bases, leaving 10 bases between the germline ends. The CDR3 has 11 amino acids. The CDR3 sequence: CASTIRDEQFF. CDR3 DNA sequence: TGTGCCAGCACCATCAGGGATGAGCAGTTCTTC. Combining the CDR3 with reference TRBV18 and TRBJ2-1 gives the whole variable domain NAGVMQNPRHLVRRRGQEARLRCSPMKGHSHVYWYRQLPEEGLKFMVYLQKENIIDESGMPKERFSAEFPKEGPSILRIQQVVRGDSAAYFCASTIRDEQFFGPGTRLTVL.

The CDR3 reads CASSWTYNEQFF. The CDR3 DNA sequence: TGTGCCAGCAGCTGGACTTACAATGAGCAGTTCTTC. J is TRBJ2-1 and V is TRBV7-9; a weak D match, TRBD2 (5 bases). The CDR3 runs 12 residues. V was cut by 4 bases and J by 4 bases, with 5 bases left in between. Looked up from germline, CDR1 is SEHNR and CDR2 is FQNEAQ (reference sequence).

There are many counts of this clone. The V call is TRBV9, the J call TRBJ1-3; possibly TRBD1 for D (5 bases). Between the trimmed V and J ends, which lost 5 bases and 0 bases, there was a span of 15 bases. This CDR3 is 16 amino acids long. CDR1 and CDR2 from the germline V gene are SGDLS and YYNGEE. CDR3 in DNA: TGTGCCAGCAGTCCTGACAGTCCAGCCTCTGGAAACACCATATATTTT. Its translation: CASSPDSPASGNTIYF.

The chain couples TRBV6-5 to TRBJ2-1, with 11 bases matching TRBD2. The CDR3 extends over 16 amino acids. V dropped 0 bases and J dropped 10; count of bases not matched to a gene: 8. CDR1 and CDR2 from the germline V gene are MNHEY and SVGAGI. The DNA of the CDR3 is TGTGCCAGCAGTTACTCACGACTAGCGGGGACGTTAGAGCAGTTCTTC. Its protein product is CASSYSRLAGTLEQFF.

The chain couples TRBV7-6 to TRBJ2-1; 8 bases map to TRBD2. V lost 7 bases to trimming and J lost 0 bases; unmatched junction nucleotides: 23. This CDR3 contains 21 residues. CDR1 and CDR2 (germline): SGHVS, FNYEAQ. For the CDR3, the DNA is TGTGCCAGCACCCCTGGACTAGCTAGATTGGTTAAAGGAAGCTCCTACAATGAGCAGTTCTTC. Residues: CASTPGLARLVKGSSYNEQFF.

J is TRBJ1-3 and V is TRBV6-1, with TRBD1 identical over 8 bases. In germline, CDR1 is MNHNS, CDR2 SASEGT. V shed 8 bases and J 4 bases; nucleotides not matched to a gene: 7. The CDR3 covers 14 residues. The DNA of the CDR3 is TGTGCCAGCCGACAGGGGCAATTGGGAAACACCATATATTTT. Translating it yields CASRQGQLGNTIYF.

The V and J genes are TRBV6-4 and TRBJ2-1, with 11 bases fitting TRBD2. From germline, CDR1 is MRHNA and CDR2 SNTAGT. This CDR3 has 15 amino acids. The V segment lost 0 bases and the J segment 6 bases; nucleotides outside the gene matches: 1. CDR3: CASSDSSGGANEQFF. The CDR3 bases are TGTGCCAGCAGTGACTCTAGCGGGGGGGCCAATGAGCAGTTCTTC.

V gene TRBV6-1 combines with J gene TRBJ1-2; the D is unclear. Trimming stripped 3 bases from V and 8 bases from J, with 16 bases between. Germline CDR1 reads MNHNS; CDR2 reads SASEGT. CDR3 size: 14 residues. CDR3 protein: CASSESRAAGGYTF. CDR3 in DNA: TGTGCCAGCAGTGAGAGTCGTGCCGCGGGCGGCTACACCTTC.

J is TRBJ2-7 and V is TRBV9; D possibly corresponds to TRBD1 (6 bases). Germline V CDR1 and CDR2: SGDLS, YYNGEE. Trimming pared 0 bases from V and 6 bases from J, leaving 16 bases between. The CDR3 length is 15 residues. This CDR3 reads CASSVGDNKSPEQYF. The CDR3 DNA sequence: TGTGCCAGCAGCGTAGGGGACAATAAATCCCCCGAGCAGTACTTC. The whole variable domain, remainder taken from reference TRBV9 and TRBJ2-7, is DSGVTQTPKHLITATGQRVTLRCSPRSGDLSVYWYQQSLDQGLQFLIQYYNGEERAKGNILERFSAQQFPDLHSELNLSSLELGDSALYFCASSVGDNKSPEQYFGPGTRLTVT.

The V gene is TRBV19, the J gene TRBJ2-7; no firm D call. This CDR3 is built from 15 residues. The V and J ends lost 1 base and 0 bases respectively, with 10 bases between them. Germline V gene lookup returns CDR1 LNHDA and CDR2 SQIVND (reference sequence). This chain's CDR3 is CASSIGPGYSYEQYF. CDR3 bases: TGTGCCAGTAGTATAGGGCCAGGTTACTCCTACGAGCAGTACTTC.

The chain links TRBV29-1 to TRBJ2-4, with TRBD2 identical over 9 bases. CDR1 SQVTM and CDR2 ANQGSEA come from the germline V gene. This CDR3 contains 13 residues. The J segment lost 7 bases and the V segment lost 1 base, leaving 2 bases of the junction unmatched. The CDR3 bases are TGCAGCGTTGAAGTAGCGGGAGTGAACATTCAGTACTTC. Its translation: CSVEVAGVNIQYF.

The rearrangement joins TRBV9 to TRBJ2-2; 7 positions agree with TRBD2. The germline CDR1 and CDR2 sequences are SGDLS and YYNGEE. Trimming removed 0 bases from V and 1 base from J; junction bases left unmatched: 6. CDR3 length: 17 residues. The CDR3 region is CASSVDKWEGNTGELFF. For the CDR3, the DNA is TGTGCCAGCAGCGTAGATAAGTGGGAGGGGAACACCGGGGAGCTGTTTTTT.

This sequence joins TRBV7-8 and TRBJ2-3; 8 bases map to TRBD2. Germline trimming cut 5 bases from V and 2 bases from J; bases unmatched to any gene: 9. Germline V gene data show CDR1 as SGHVS and CDR2 as FQNEAQ. This CDR3 is built from 16 residues. The CDR3 region is CASSPEVAGFTDTQYF. Written as DNA, the CDR3 is TGTGCCAGCAGCCCCGAGGTAGCGGGGTTCACAGATACGCAGTATTTT.

This clone was seen a few times. CDR3 amino acids: CASSILQGNTEAFF. The CDR3 bases are TGTGCCAGTAGTATCCTACAGGGGAACACTGAAGCTTTCTTT. The V gene is TRBV19, the J gene TRBJ1-1, with TRBD1 as a possible D gene (6 bases). In germline, CDR1 is LNHDA, CDR2 SQIVND (reference sequence). Trimming left V 3 bases short and J 1 base short, with 9 bases between. The CDR3 is 14 amino acids.

The rearrangement joins TRBV30 to TRBJ2-5; D ambiguous. The CDR3 runs to 13 residues. V lost 3 bases and J lost 5, with 13 bases in between. CDR1 is GTSNPN and CDR2 is SVGIG in the germline V gene (reference sequence). Here the CDR3 DNA reads TGTGCCTGGAGGTCTGGGTGGGCCGAGACCCAGTACTTC. The encoded protein is CAWRSGWAETQYF.